The 12 T cell receptor beta chains presented below share a single source sample, sequenced in a study of cytomegalovirus exposure and HLA in healthy donors. Amplification used 60 Vbeta primers and 13 Jbeta primers. Some clones are missing from TCRdb's copy, which holds only in-frame ones; the method was immunoSEQ multiplex PCR. The table has about 160,000 clones, about four fifths seen once. Sequenced sample: PBMCs. The source of these receptors is a man aged 50-60 years in good health and CMV-seropositive.

This chain connects TRBV28 to TRBJ2-5; a weak D match, TRBD1 (6 bases). Germline V CDR1 and CDR2: MDHEN, SYDVKM. The CDR3 runs to 15 residues. Between the trimmed V and J ends, which lost 5 bases and 5 bases, there was a span of 18 bases. CDR3 residues: CASSTPGAGTETQYF. For the CDR3, the DNA is TGTGCCAGCAGTACGCCAGGGGCAGGGACGGAGACCCAGTACTTC.

The rearrangement uses TRBV28 and TRBJ1-4; the D gene is possibly TRBD1 (6 bases). There are 14 residues in the CDR3. Germline CDR1 MDHEN, CDR2 SYDVKM. V lost 6 bases to trimming and J lost 8 bases, with 16 bases between them. The CDR3 loop reads CASSLVGGGEKLFF. DNA for the CDR3: TGTGCCAGCAGCCTGGTTGGGGGCGGAGAAAAACTGTTTTTT.

This chain's CDR3 is CASSILPQVNYNEQFF. The CDR3 nucleotides read TGTGCCAGTAGTATCCTCCCGCAGGTTAATTACAATGAGCAGTTCTTC. This chain joins TRBV19 and TRBJ2-1; D unclear. Trimming left V 3 bases short and J 4 bases short, with 16 bases between. The CDR3 runs 16 residues. Germline V gives CDR1 LNHDA, CDR2 SQIVND (reference sequence).

CDR3 sequence: CASSLGQGNRETQYF. The CDR3 DNA is TGCGCCAGCAGCTTGGGACAGGGGAATCGAGAGACCCAGTACTTC. This chain uses TRBV5-1 with TRBJ2-5, with 8 bases identical to TRBD1. The germline V gene encodes CDR1 SGHRS and CDR2 YFSETQ. Trimming at V came to 0 bases and at J to 4 bases, leaving 5 bases not matched to a gene. The CDR3 consists of 15 residues. The whole variable domain, filled in from reference TRBV5-1 and TRBJ2-5, reads KAGVTQTPRYLIKTRGQQVTLSCSPISGHRSVSWYQQTPGQGLQFLFEYFSETQRNKGNFPGRFSGRQFSNSRSEMNVSTLELGDSALYLCASSLGQGNRETQYFGPGTRLLVL.

The chain is built from TRBV9 and TRBJ2-6; 7 positions agree with TRBD1. V dropped 4 bases and J dropped 2; count of bases not matched to a gene: 3. The CDR3 is made up of 15 amino acids. Looked up from germline, CDR1 is SGDLS and CDR2 is YYNGEE. CDR3 sequence (DNA): TGTGCCAGCAGCACAGGGGTTACTGGGGCCAACGTCCTGACTTTC. Amino acids: CASSTGVTGANVLTF.

This clone was seen only a few times. This sequence joins TRBV7-8 and TRBJ1-6; no reliable D call. Germline V lookup: CDR1 SGHVS, CDR2 FQNEAQ. This CDR3 contains 12 residues. With 5 bases removed from V and 9 bases from J, the gap between germline ends came to 8 bases. The CDR3: CASSEDFSPLHF. The CDR3 coding sequence is TGTGCCAGCAGCGAGGACTTTTCACCCCTCCACTTT.

On this clone: Sequence at one end of the junction differs from germline and may be a read error. The chain joins TRBV28 to TRBJ2-7, with 10 bases matching TRBD2. Looked up from germline, CDR1 is MDHEN and CDR2 is SYDVKM. The CDR3 consists of 18 residues. This chain's CDR3 is CACRAGGLAGAFTFGQYF. The CDR3 bases are TGTGCCTGCAGGGCAGGGGGGCTAGCGGGAGCCTTCACGTTCGGGCAGTACTTC.

J is TRBJ2-3 and V is TRBV18; the match to TRBD1 covers 7 bases. The trim removed 2 bases at V and 4 bases at J, leaving 9 bases unmatched. The CDR3 totals 16 residues. Germline-derived CDR1 and CDR2 are KGHSH and LQKENI. The CDR3 loop reads CASSPDFGTVSDTQYF. In DNA, the CDR3 is TGTGCCAGCTCACCAGATTTCGGGACAGTTTCAGATACGCAGTATTTT.

This clone was detected only a few times. The gene calls are TRBV7-9 and TRBJ1-4, with D perhaps TRBD1 (5 bases). Germline V lookup: CDR1 SEHNR, CDR2 FQNEAQ (reference sequence). The CDR3 runs to 12 residues. Trimming took off 9 bases at V and 8 bases at J, with 13 bases between the two ends. The CDR3 DNA sequence: TGTGCCAGTCGGGGGATCGGAGAAAAACTGTTTTTT. This encodes CASRGIGEKLFF.

The chain employs TRBV2 and TRBJ2-3; unclear D gene. The CDR3 is 15 amino acids. Trimming stripped 6 bases from V and 3 bases from J, with 16 bases between. Germline V gene sequence: CDR1 SNHLY, CDR2 FYNNEI. CDR3: CASSARSGSTDTQYF. In DNA, the CDR3 is TGTGCCAGCAGCGCCCGGAGTGGGTCGACAGATACGCAGTATTTT.

This clone turned up a few times. For the CDR3, the DNA is TGTGCCAGGGAGGAATCGGGCTACACCTTC. Translating gives CAREESGYTF. This rearrangement joins TRBV30 to TRBJ1-2; D unclear. V gave up 8 bases and J gave up 8 bases, with 12 bases separating them. The CDR3 spans 10 residues. Germline V gives CDR1 GTSNPN, CDR2 SVGIG (reference sequence).

This clone was seen more than once but under ten times. The rearrangement joins TRBV29-1 to TRBJ2-3; 9 bases align to TRBD2. V gave up 6 bases and J gave up 4 bases; unmatched junction bases: 11. The CDR3 length is 15 residues. Looked up from germline, CDR1 is SQVTM and CDR2 is ANQGSEA. The CDR3 DNA reads TGCAGCGTGGCCTTGCTAGCGGGATTGCCAGATACGCAGTATTTT. Protein sequence: CSVALLAGLPDTQYF.